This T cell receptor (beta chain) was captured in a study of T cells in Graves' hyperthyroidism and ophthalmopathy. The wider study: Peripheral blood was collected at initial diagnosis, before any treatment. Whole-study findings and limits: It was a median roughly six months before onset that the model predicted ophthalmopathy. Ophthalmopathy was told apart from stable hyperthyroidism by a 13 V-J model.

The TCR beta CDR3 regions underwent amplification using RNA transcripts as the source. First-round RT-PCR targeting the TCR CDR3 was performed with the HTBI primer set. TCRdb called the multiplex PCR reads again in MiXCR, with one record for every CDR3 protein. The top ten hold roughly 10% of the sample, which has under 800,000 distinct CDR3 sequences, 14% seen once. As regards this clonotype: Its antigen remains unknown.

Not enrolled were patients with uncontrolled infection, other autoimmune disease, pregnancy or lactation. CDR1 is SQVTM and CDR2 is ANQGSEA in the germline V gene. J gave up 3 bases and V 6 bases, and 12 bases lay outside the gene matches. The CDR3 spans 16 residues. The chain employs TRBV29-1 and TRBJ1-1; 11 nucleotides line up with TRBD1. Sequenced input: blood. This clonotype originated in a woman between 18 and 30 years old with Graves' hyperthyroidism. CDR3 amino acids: CSVLLDRGRVYTEAFF. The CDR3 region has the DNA TGCAGCGTACTATTGGACAGGGGGCGCGTGTACACTGAAGCTTTCTTT. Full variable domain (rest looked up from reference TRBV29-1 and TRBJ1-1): SAVISQKPSRDICQRGTSLTIQCQVDSQVTMMFWYRQQPGQSLTLIATANQGSEATYESGFVIDKFPISRPNLTFSTLTVSNMSPEDSSIYLCSVLLDRGRVYTEAFFGQGTRLTVV.